Below, 28 T cell receptor beta chains from the same sample are listed, as sequenced in a study of T cell responses to AZD1222 COVID-19 vaccine. The data were produced by immunoSEQ multiplex PCR, yet TCRdb's version contains in-frame clones alone and is incomplete. This sample has some 120,000 clones, with roughly 90% found just once. The material was peripheral blood, obtained on day 0 of AZD1222 vaccination. These receptors were obtained from an adult in good health.

This rearrangement joins TRBV11-3 to TRBJ2-3; D gene ambiguous. Deletions cut 0 bases from V and 6 bases from J, with 7 bases between. Germline V gene lookup returns CDR1 SGHNT and CDR2 YENEEA. The CDR3 consists of 13 residues. The CDR3 bases are TGTGCCAGCAGCTTAGAGCAACTGGATACGCAGTATTTT. Amino acid sequence: CASSLEQLDTQYF.

The chain carries TRBV30 and TRBJ1-3; 7 bases line up with TRBD1. Germline V gives CDR1 GTSNPN, CDR2 SVGIG (reference sequence). With V trimmed by 0 bases and J by 0 bases, 5 bases remained unmatched. The CDR3 is 16 residues long. CDR3 bases: TGTGCCTGGAGTGTAGGGGGCGGAACCTCTGGAAACACCATATATTTT. Encoded protein: CAWSVGGGTSGNTIYF.

This clone was picked up a small number of times. This rearrangement joins TRBV4-1 to TRBJ1-4, with D unclear. V was pared by 3 bases and J by 8 bases, with 7 bases between. There are 12 residues in the CDR3. CDR1 and CDR2 from the germline V gene are MGHRA and YSYEKL. This CDR3 is CASSHPQEKLFF. As DNA, the CDR3 is TGCGCCAGCAGCCATCCACAGGAAAAACTGTTTTTT.

On this clone: An end of the junction differs from the germline gene, which may be a read error. Written as DNA, the CDR3 is TGTGCCAGCAGGGAAGGAGGGAAGCAGTACTTC. This gives the protein CASREGGKQYF. J is TRBJ2-7 and V is TRBV2; D might be TRBD2 (6 bases). The CDR3 sequence is 11 residues long. Germline values: CDR1 SNHLY, CDR2 FYNNEI.

The V call is TRBV12-5, the J call TRBJ2-5; 8 bases align to TRBD1. CDR3 size: 15 residues. Trimming cost V 2 bases and J 2 bases; bases outside gene matches: 4. Germline CDR1 reads LGHNT; CDR2 reads FRNRAP. For the CDR3, the DNA is TGTGCTAGTGGTTTGACAGGGGGGTGGCAAGAGACCCAGTACTTC. Translation: CASGLTGGWQETQYF. Drawing the rest from reference TRBV12-5 and TRBJ2-5, the complete variable domain is DARVTQTPRHKVTEMGQEVTMRCQPILGHNTVFWYRQTMMQGLELLAYFRNRAPLDDSGMPKDRFSAEMPDATLATLKIQPSEPRDSAVYFCASGLTGGWQETQYFGPGTRLLVL.

The chain combines TRBV18 with TRBJ2-1; TRBD2 matches 9 bases. The CDR3 length is 15 residues. Germline V CDR1 and CDR2: KGHSH, LQKENI. Unmatched junction bases numbered 5, after V lost 3 bases and J lost 5 bases. CDR3 region: CASSPGLAKDNEQFF. CDR3 in DNA: TGTGCCAGCTCACCCGGACTAGCGAAAGACAATGAGCAGTTCTTC.

This clone came up a few times. The V gene is TRBV28, the J gene TRBJ2-5; D remains ambiguous. This CDR3 spans 12 amino acids. The germline CDR1 and CDR2 sequences are MDHEN and SYDVKM. V dropped 6 bases and J dropped 7 bases, with 12 bases sitting between them. In DNA, the CDR3 is TGTGCCAGCAGCCCCCTTCGCAGGACCCAGTACTTC. Its translation: CASSPLRRTQYF.

The chain couples TRBV4-2 to TRBJ2-5; tentative D call: TRBD2 (7 bases). Trimming left V 1 base short and J 1 base short, with 13 bases between. The germline gives CDR1 LGHNA, CDR2 YNFKEQ. The CDR3 consists of 16 residues. The CDR3 sequence: CASSQVKGGLQETQYF. DNA of the CDR3: TGTGCCAGCAGCCAAGTCAAGGGGGGGCTCCAAGAGACCCAGTACTTC.

The chain employs TRBV29-1 and TRBJ2-7, with 10 nucleotides matching TRBD1. Trimming removed 4 bases from V and 5 bases from J; junction bases left unmatched: 8. The CDR3 runs to 14 residues. In germline, CDR1 is SQVTM, CDR2 ANQGSEA. CDR3: CSVGSGQGTHEQYF. The CDR3 DNA is TGCAGCGTTGGGTCGGGACAGGGGACCCACGAGCAGTACTTC.

This chain joins TRBV5-4 and TRBJ2-1; 11 nucleotides align to TRBD2. CDR1 and CDR2 from the germline V gene are SGHNT and YYREEE (reference sequence). V was clipped by 2 bases and J by 8 bases; unmatched bases: 6. The CDR3 consists of 15 residues. This CDR3 reads CASSLLAGVWYEQFF. CDR3 sequence (DNA): TGTGCCAGCAGCTTACTAGCGGGAGTGTGGTATGAGCAGTTCTTC. Full variable domain (rest looked up from reference TRBV5-4 and TRBJ2-1): ETGVTQSPTHLIKTRGQQVTLRCSSQSGHNTVSWYQQALGQGPQFIFQYYREEENGRGNFPPRFSGLQFPNYSSELNVNALELDDSALYLCASSLLAGVWYEQFFGPGTRLTVL.

This clone was detected only a few times. The chain combines TRBV2 with TRBJ1-6; D not resolved. The length of the CDR3 is 15 residues. The V end lost 6 bases, the J end lost 4 bases, and 13 bases lay between the germline ends. Germline loops: CDR1 SNHLY, CDR2 FYNNEI. DNA of the CDR3: TGTGCCAGCAGACGAGAGACACTATATAATTCACCCCTCCACTTT. It translates to CASRRETLYNSPLHF.

The rearrangement links TRBV14 to TRBJ2-5, with D possibly called TRBD1 or TRBD2 (5 bases each). This CDR3 is built from 14 residues. From germline, CDR1 is SGHDN and CDR2 FVKESK. V lost 8 bases and J lost 2, with 15 bases in between. The CDR3 DNA sequence: TGTGCCAGCGCCCCGTGGGGGTGGCAAGAGACCCAGTACTTC. Its translation: CASAPWGWQETQYF.

The rearrangement links TRBV6-6 to TRBJ1-1; D not resolved. Deletions cut 6 bases from V and 3 bases from J, with 11 bases between. The CDR3 has 13 amino acids. Germline CDR1 and CDR2: MNHNY and SVGAGI (reference sequence). The CDR3 DNA reads TGTGCCAGCAGCTTGGGGAGCGACACTGAAGCTTTCTTT. This encodes CASSLGSDTEAFF.

This chain connects TRBV5-1 to TRBJ1-1; possible D gene TRBD1, 5 bases. CDR1 SGHRS and CDR2 YFSETQ come from the germline V gene. V lost 1 base, J lost 3 bases, and 10 bases lay in between. The CDR3 runs to 14 residues. The CDR3 sequence is CASSLNTGHTEAFF. For the CDR3, the DNA is TGCGCCAGCAGCTTGAATACAGGACACACTGAAGCTTTCTTT.

The gene calls are TRBV7-3 and TRBJ2-7; D might be TRBD2 (6 bases). CDR1 is SGHTA, CDR2 FQGTGA, per germline. The ends were cut back, 2 bases at V and 2 bases at J, with 16 bases in the middle. The CDR3 is 16 residues long. The CDR3 DNA reads TGTGCCAGCAGCTTAGGGTCCCGGGCGGGAACCTACGAGCAGTACTTC. Translated, it gives CASSLGSRAGTYEQYF. The full variable domain, rest sourced from reference TRBV7-3 and TRBJ2-7, is GAGVSQTPSNKVTEKGKYVELRCDPISGHTALYWYRQSLGQGPEFLIYFQGTGAADDSGLPNDRFFAVRPEGSVSTLKIQRTERGDSAVYLCASSLGSRAGTYEQYFGPGTRLTVT.

The rearrangement links TRBV9 to TRBJ1-1; tentative D call: TRBD1 (5 bases). Trimming pared 0 bases from V and 1 base from J, leaving 16 bases between. Germline V gives CDR1 SGDLS, CDR2 YYNGEE. The CDR3 consists of 17 residues. This chain's CDR3 is CASSVVPDIRQNTEAFF. DNA for the CDR3: TGTGCCAGCAGCGTAGTCCCGGACATAAGGCAGAACACTGAAGCTTTCTTT. Variable domain in full (rest from reference TRBV9 and TRBJ1-1): DSGVTQTPKHLITATGQRVTLRCSPRSGDLSVYWYQQSLDQGLQFLIQYYNGEERAKGNILERFSAQQFPDLHSELNLSSLELGDSALYFCASSVVPDIRQNTEAFFGQGTRLTVV.

The chain is built from TRBV10-3 and TRBJ2-7, with no clear D. Germline CDR1 reads ENHRY; CDR2 reads SYGVKD. The CDR3 consists of 15 residues. The V end lost 0 bases, the J end lost 2 bases, and 11 bases lay between the germline ends. The chain's CDR3 is CAISESHNHPYEQYF. The CDR3 bases are TGTGCCATCAGTGAGTCTCACAACCACCCCTACGAGCAGTACTTC.

CDR3 residues: CASSYNPRGGEKLFF. As DNA, the CDR3 is TGTGCCAGCAGTTACAACCCAAGGGGGGGGGAAAAACTGTTTTTT. J is TRBJ1-4 and V is TRBV6-6, with a tentative D call TRBD1 (6 bases). In germline, CDR1 is MNHNY, CDR2 SVGAGI (reference sequence). V was cut by 2 bases and J by 8 bases, with 15 bases left in between. CDR3 size: 15 residues.

CDR3 sequence: CASSQSLNRGREAFF. For the CDR3, the DNA is TGTGCCAGCAGCCAGTCCCTTAACCGAGGGAGGGAAGCTTTCTTT. The rearrangement links TRBV11-1 to TRBJ1-1; D ambiguous. The CDR3 contains 15 residues. Trimming left V 5 bases short and J 8 bases short, with 21 bases between. Per the germline V gene, CDR1 is SGHAT and CDR2 is FQDESV (reference sequence).

Comments on this clone: Distinct nucleotide sequences in the sample also encode this CDR3. The rearrangement joins TRBV19 to TRBJ2-1; no definite D call. V was cut by 0 bases and J by 0 bases, with 6 bases left in between. CDR1 is LNHDA and CDR2 is SQIVND in the germline V gene (reference sequence). The CDR3 is 15 amino acids. The CDR3: CASSIDRSSYNEQFF. The CDR3 bases are TGTGCCAGTAGTATAGACCGAAGCTCCTACAATGAGCAGTTCTTC.

The rearrangement uses TRBV27 and TRBJ2-7; D is unresolved. The CDR3 is 13 residues long. Trimming removed 3 bases from V and 4 bases from J, with 10 bases in between. Germline lookup yields CDR1 MNHEY and CDR2 SMNVEV (reference sequence). The CDR3 DNA sequence: TGTGCCAGCAGTTTCAAGTGGGGTTACGAGCAGTACTTC. It codes for CASSFKWGYEQYF.

The chain recombines TRBV4-3 with TRBJ2-1, with TRBD2 identical over 9 bases. Germline V gives CDR1 LGHNA, CDR2 YSLEER. V lost 3 bases and J lost 4; bases outside the gene matches: 7. The CDR3 has 16 amino acids. CDR3 in DNA: TGCGCCAGCAGCCACCCTAGCGGGACCCAATACAATGAGCAGTTCTTC. This codes for CASSHPSGTQYNEQFF.

This rearrangement joins TRBV19 to TRBJ1-2, with D unresolved. The V gene's germline CDR1 is LNHDA and CDR2 SQIVND (reference sequence). The CDR3 runs to 13 residues. The germline V and J ends were trimmed by 6 bases and 8 bases, with 16 bases remaining between them. This CDR3 is CASSQGYGGGYTF. The DNA of the CDR3 is TGTGCCAGTAGCCAAGGGTACGGAGGGGGCTACACCTTC. The variable domain in full, completed from reference TRBV19 and TRBJ1-2, reads DGGITQSPKYLFRKEGQNVTLSCEQNLNHDAMYWYRQDPGQGLRLIYYSQIVNDFQKGDIAEGYSVSREKKESFPLTVTSAQKNPTAFYLCASSQGYGGGYTFGSGTRLTVV.

This sequence joins TRBV6-5 and TRBJ1-1, with D unresolved. Germline V gene data show CDR1 as MNHEY and CDR2 as SVGAGI. The CDR3 is 12 residues long. Trimming left V 6 bases short and J 2 bases short, with 7 bases between. The DNA of the CDR3 is TGTGCCAGCAGCCAGAGTAACACTGAAGCTTTCTTT. It yields the protein CASSQSNTEAFF.

The genes are TRBV11-3 and TRBJ2-1, with 11 bases lining up with TRBD1. The CDR3 length is 13 residues. CDR1 and CDR2 from the germline V gene are SGHNT and YENEEA. The trim removed 5 bases at V and 8 bases at J, leaving 2 bases unmatched. Written as DNA, the CDR3 is TGTGCCAGCAGCCCGGGACAGGGGGATGAGCAGTTCTTC. Encoded protein: CASSPGQGDEQFF.

Details on this clone: The sample has other DNA sequences that encode this CDR3 too. V gene TRBV20-1 combines with J gene TRBJ2-1; D is uncertain. The CDR3 runs 11 residues. The V end was cut by 5 bases, the J end by 4 bases, with 6 bases between. The germline gives CDR1 DFQATT, CDR2 SNEGSKA (reference sequence). Here the CDR3 DNA reads TGCAGTGCTCGTGGATACAATGAGCAGTTCTTC. As protein: CSARGYNEQFF.

This chain connects TRBV5-6 to TRBJ1-3; D unclear. The CDR3 contains 12 residues. V shed 3 bases and J shed 7 bases, with 8 bases lying between them. CDR1 SGHDT and CDR2 YYEEEE come from the germline V gene. Here the CDR3 DNA reads TGTGCCAGCAGCTCCAAAAGGAACACCATATATTTT. This encodes CASSSKRNTIYF. Together with reference TRBV5-6 and TRBJ1-3, the CDR3 gives the full variable domain: DAGVTQSPTHLIKTRGQQVTLRCSPKSGHDTVSWYQQALGQGPQFIFQYYEEEERQRGNFPDRFSGHQFPNYSSELNVNALLLGDSALYLCASSSKRNTIYFGEGSWLTVV.

The V and J genes are TRBV7-9 and TRBJ1-1; D is undetermined. The CDR3 extends over 13 amino acids. From germline, CDR1 is SEHNR and CDR2 FQNEAQ (reference sequence). Trimming shortened V by 5 bases and J by 3 bases, and 10 bases separated the two germline ends. The CDR3 sequence: CASSLAIDTEAFF. CDR3 coding DNA: TGTGCCAGCAGCCTCGCAATCGACACTGAAGCTTTCTTT.